The entry that follows covers one TCR beta chain sequence. As yet, its antigen is unknown. These data belong to a study of cytomegalovirus exposure and HLA in healthy donors. Notes on the study in general: On later analysis, the bulk of CMV-associated TCR beta chains appeared to be HLA-restricted. Later genetic work tied a missense DCLRE1C variant to beta-chain V and J trimming. High specificity and sensitivity for cytomegalovirus status were reported for the classifier. Cytomegalovirus-associated TCR beta chains were listed, numbering around 150.

Germline CDR1 SGHRS, CDR2 YFSETQ. The CDR3 contains 16 residues. V was clipped by 2 bases and J by 0 bases, with 11 bases between them. PCR used 60 Vbeta primers and 13 Jbeta primers. Repertoires were generated with immunoSEQ multiplex PCR, while TCRdb's copy carries only in-frame clones and drops some. The sample holds tens of thousands of clones. This sequence was found in a male donor in good health and CMV-seronegative. Sequenced: PBMCs. This chain joins TRBV5-1 and TRBJ2-2; weak D call: TRBD2 (5 bases). The CDR3 reads CASSFLSATNTGELFF. For the CDR3, the DNA is TGCGCCAGCAGCTTTCTTAGCGCAACGAACACCGGGGAGCTGTTTTTT.